This T cell receptor beta chain emerged from a study of human T cells and chemical hapten exposure. Documented time point: pre-sensitization, week 0. Treatment described: therapeutic diphenylcyclopropenone sensitization with weekly scalp DPC. TCRdb reprocessed the RACE reads with MiXCR, giving one entry per CDR3 protein. The sample holds 250,000 to 300,000 distinct CDR3 sequences, approximately 7.5% seen once. This clonotype was counted at least ten times. The antigen is not known. Notes on the study in general: Against controls, expanded TCRs gave rise to significantly more large CDR3 similarity clusters.

The source was whole blood, collected in connection with sensitization to the hapten diphenylcyclopropenone (DPC). The receptor comes from a young man with alopecia areata. Some clones in this sample may be carry-over from other donors' samples.

CDR3 DNA: TGTGCCAGCAGCCCGGGGACAGGGGGGTTAGCTTTCTTT. It is translated as CASSPGTGGLAFF. V is TRBV13 and J is TRBJ1-1; 11 nucleotides line up with TRBD1. The CDR3 contains 13 residues. CDR1 is PRHDT, CDR2 FYEKMQ, per germline (reference sequence). V dropped 5 bases and J dropped 10; count of bases not matched to a gene: 6.